This TCR beta chain derives from a study of identical twins' blood T cells. The CDR3 is 16 amino acids. The V and J ends lost 5 bases and 1 base, in that order; junction bases with no gene match: 9. Germline CDR1 is SEHNR and CDR2 is FQNEAQ (reference sequence). Donors were six healthy women in three monozygous twin pairs. TCR cDNA libraries came from RNA via a modified published protocol. Both ends of each TCR cDNA library bore sample-specific barcodes. TCRdb analysed the 5' RACE reads with MiXCR anew, one entry per CDR3 protein. The profile shows hundreds of thousands of distinct CDR3 sequences, under 30% of them singletons. With regard to this clonotype: The antigen is unknown.

Study-level results: Environmental influences on twin similarity could not be excluded.

This chain links TRBV7-9 with TRBJ1-2; 8 bases fit TRBD1. The clonotype was recovered from a woman aged 18-50 years in good health. Sequenced sample: PBMCs. This CDR3 reads CASSLKGQEFNYGYTF. The CDR3 DNA sequence: TGTGCCAGCAGCCTGAAGGGACAGGAGTTTAACTATGGCTACACCTTC. Complete variable domain (other parts from reference TRBV7-9 and TRBJ1-2): DTGVSQNPRHKITKRGQNVTFRCDPISEHNRLYWYRQTLGQGPEFLTYFQNEAQLEKSRLLSDRFSAERPKGSFSTLEIQRTEQGDSAMYLCASSLKGQEFNYGYTFGSGTRLTVV.